One sample yielded the 27 T cell receptor beta chains listed below, sequenced in a study of blood T cells in healthy people across ages. Through a sample-barcoded 5' primer and a J-beta primer mix, a second PCR was run for roughly 7 to 11 cycles. One entry per CDR3 protein, called by TCRdb with MiXCR from the 5' RACE reads. The repertoire holds about 830,000 distinct CDR3 sequences, with roughly 64% as singletons. The source material was blood. These receptor sequences come from a man aged 25-45 years in good health.

The V and J genes are TRBV4-1 and TRBJ1-2; tentatively, D is TRBD1 (5 bases). Germline-derived CDR1 and CDR2 are MGHRA and YSYEKL. The V and J ends lost 3 bases and 4 bases respectively, with 12 bases between them. This CDR3 has 14 amino acids. CDR3 coding DNA: TGCGCCAGCAGCCAGGGAGGGGTTGGCTATGGCTACACCTTC. Encoded protein: CASSQGGVGYGYTF.

The rearrangement joins TRBV6-5 to TRBJ2-1, with D perhaps matching TRBD1 (6 bases). Trimming removed 4 bases at V and 8 bases at J, with 15 bases between. CDR3 size: 14 residues. Germline V gene data show CDR1 as MNHEY and CDR2 as SVGAGI. The CDR3 here is CASSWSLQGDEQFF. The CDR3 coding sequence is TGTGCCAGCAGTTGGAGCCTACAGGGCGATGAGCAGTTCTTC.

The chain links TRBV9 to TRBJ2-1; 9 positions match TRBD2. Germline V gives CDR1 SGDLS, CDR2 YYNGEE. Trimming cost V 0 bases and J 8 bases; bases outside gene matches: 12. This CDR3 is built from 17 residues. The CDR3 here is CASSVVPLAGRGDEQFF. CDR3 in DNA: TGTGCCAGCAGCGTAGTCCCGCTAGCGGGAAGAGGCGATGAGCAGTTCTTC. The whole variable domain, remainder taken from reference TRBV9 and TRBJ2-1, is DSGVTQTPKHLITATGQRVTLRCSPRSGDLSVYWYQQSLDQGLQFLIQYYNGEERAKGNILERFSAQQFPDLHSELNLSSLELGDSALYFCASSVVPLAGRGDEQFFGPGTRLTVL.

There are many counts of this clonotype. This rearrangement joins TRBV21-1 to TRBJ1-1. TRBV21-1 is assigned pseudogene status. The length of the CDR3 is 12 residues. CDR3 nucleotide sequence: TGTGCCAGCAGCAAACAAGGTGGTGAAGCTTTCTTT. Protein product: CASSKQGGEAFF.

This clonotype was seen only once. J is TRBJ2-3 and V is TRBV4-1, with 7 bases identical to TRBD1. Germline-derived CDR1 and CDR2 are MGHRA and YSYEKL. This CDR3 is built from 16 residues. The J segment lost 6 bases and the V segment lost 0 bases, leaving 9 bases of the junction unmatched. CDR3 nucleotides: TGCGCCAGCAGCCAAGATCCCGACAGGGCAAGTGATACGCAGTATTTT. Its translation: CASSQDPDRASDTQYF.

This clonotype was observed a handful of times. The chain recombines TRBV29-1 with TRBJ2-1, with D possibly being TRBD1 (5 bases). The CDR3 length is 13 residues. The germline CDR1 and CDR2 sequences are SQVTM and ANQGSEA. The V gene lost 4 bases and the J gene lost 6 bases, with 13 bases spanning the gap. CDR3 in DNA: TGCAGCGTTGCGGAGTTCCAGGGCAATGAGCAGTTCTTC. Translating gives CSVAEFQGNEQFF.

This clonotype has just a few counts. The chain combines TRBV20-1 with TRBJ2-3; TRBD2 matches 10 bases. The trim removed 4 bases at V and 6 bases at J, leaving 10 bases unmatched. In germline, CDR1 is DFQATT, CDR2 SNEGSKA (reference sequence). This CDR3 is built from 15 residues. CDR3 in amino acids: CSANYLAGAKDTQYF. The CDR3, as DNA: TGCAGTGCTAATTATCTAGCGGGGGCCAAGGATACGCAGTATTTT.

This clonotype was counted only a few times. CDR3 sequence: CSVEWATREQYF. CDR3 DNA sequence: TGCAGCGTTGAATGGGCGACGCGCGAGCAGTACTTC. The chain couples TRBV29-1 to TRBJ2-7, with no clear D. Germline V lookup: CDR1 SQVTM, CDR2 ANQGSEA. The CDR3 contains 12 residues. V lost 2 bases, J lost 6 bases, and 11 bases lay in between.

The V and J genes are TRBV20-1 and TRBJ2-1; 14 nucleotides line up with TRBD2. Germline V gives CDR1 DFQATT, CDR2 SNEGSKA (reference sequence). This CDR3 is 13 amino acids long. The V segment lost 0 bases and the J segment 12 bases; nucleotides outside the gene matches: 1. The CDR3 DNA is TGCAGTGCTAGAGAGGGACTAGCGGGGGCGCAGTTCTTC. This gives the protein CSAREGLAGAQFF.

The J gene is TRBJ2-3, the V gene TRBV6-1; TRBD1 agrees at 8 bases. V trimming: 6 bases; J trimming: 0 bases; junction bases outside the gene matches: 14. Germline CDR1 is MNHNS and CDR2 is SASEGT. The CDR3 runs 18 residues. CDR3 nucleotide sequence: TGTGCCAGCAGCACCCCACCTAGACAGGGGTGGAGCACAGATACGCAGTATTTT. Its protein product is CASSTPPRQGWSTDTQYF.

There are a few counts of this clonotype. J is TRBJ2-7 and V is TRBV5-6, with D uncertain. The CDR3 has 12 residues. CDR1 and CDR2 (germline): SGHDT, YYEEEE. The V and J ends lost 2 bases and 6 bases respectively, with 9 bases between them. The CDR3 sequence: CASSFPVGEQYF. The CDR3 DNA sequence: TGTGCCAGCAGCTTCCCAGTCGGCGAGCAGTACTTC.

The chain is built from TRBV29-1 and TRBJ2-7; D gene unclear. With 2 bases removed from V and 2 bases from J, the gap between germline ends came to 10 bases. The CDR3 extends over 13 amino acids. Germline CDR1 reads SQVTM; CDR2 reads ANQGSEA. The CDR3 DNA reads TGCAGCGTTGAAACCAATTCCGCCTACGAGCAGTACTTC. The encoded protein is CSVETNSAYEQYF.

The chain couples TRBV7-9 to TRBJ1-4; D is ambiguous. The CDR3 is made up of 16 amino acids. The germline CDR1 and CDR2 sequences are SEHNR and FQNEAQ (reference sequence). V shed 6 bases and J shed 1 base, with 15 bases lying between them. The CDR3, as DNA: TGTGCCAGCAGATCAACGGGTGGGAAAACTAATGAAAAACTGTTTTTT. Amino acids: CASRSTGGKTNEKLFF.

The chain joins TRBV2 to TRBJ1-1; D gene uncertain. V dropped 6 bases and J dropped 4 bases, with 9 bases sitting between them. Germline V gene data show CDR1 as SNHLY and CDR2 as FYNNEI. This CDR3 region has 12 residues. CDR3 amino acids: CASRVRVTEAFF. CDR3 in DNA: TGTGCCAGCAGGGTTAGGGTCACTGAAGCTTTCTTT.

The chain links TRBV27 to TRBJ1-1, with D unresolved. The germline V and J ends were trimmed by 4 bases and 1 base, with 13 bases remaining between them. The CDR3 has 15 residues. Germline V gene lookup returns CDR1 MNHEY and CDR2 SMNVEV (reference sequence). CDR3 bases: TGTGCCAGCAGTTCGAGTGTAGCTAGGAACACTGAAGCTTTCTTT. Protein: CASSSSVARNTEAFF.

J is TRBJ2-7 and V is TRBV2; D gene ambiguous. This CDR3 is built from 11 residues. V lost 6 bases, J lost 4 bases, and 7 bases lay in between. Germline CDR1 is SNHLY and CDR2 is FYNNEI. CDR3 nucleotide sequence: TGTGCCAGCAGGGTCAGATACGAGCAGTACTTC. Protein sequence: CASRVRYEQYF.

This sequence joins TRBV6-1 and TRBJ2-3; D unclear. Trimming shortened V by 6 bases and J by 4 bases, and 11 bases separated the two germline ends. Germline V lookup: CDR1 MNHNS, CDR2 SASEGT. The CDR3 covers 13 residues. This chain's CDR3 is CASRTNRADTQYF. The CDR3 DNA is TGTGCCAGCAGAACTAATCGGGCAGATACGCAGTATTTT.

This chain links TRBV20-1 with TRBJ1-2; 9 bases line up with TRBD1. There are 16 residues in the CDR3. Germline lookup yields CDR1 DFQATT and CDR2 SNEGSKA (reference sequence). J lost 1 base, V lost 0 bases, and 6 bases had no gene match. CDR3 DNA: TGCAGTGCTAGAGATGAAGGGACAGGGCGTAACTATGGCTACACCTTC. Its protein is CSARDEGTGRNYGYTF.

This clonotype showed up just a few times. This chain connects TRBV11-3 to TRBJ2-7; 10 bases map to TRBD1. Germline V lookup: CDR1 SGHNT, CDR2 YENEEA. The CDR3 has 17 amino acids. Losses at the gene ends were 5 bases for V and 3 bases for J; bases not matched to a gene: 13. The CDR3 DNA reads TGTGCCAGCAGCCCCCAGAAGCCGGGACAGGGGTTCTACGAGCAGTACTTC. Protein sequence: CASSPQKPGQGFYEQYF.

The rearrangement uses TRBV20-1 and TRBJ1-5; D uncertain. V dropped 5 bases and J dropped 3 bases, with 17 bases sitting between them. Germline lookup yields CDR1 DFQATT and CDR2 SNEGSKA (reference sequence). The CDR3 sequence is 15 residues long. The CDR3 sequence: CSAPTDGSFNQPQHF. As DNA, the CDR3 is TGCAGTGCTCCCACAGACGGAAGTTTCAATCAGCCCCAGCATTTT.

The chain links TRBV29-1 to TRBJ1-2; 8 bases match TRBD1. The CDR3 runs to 14 residues. Looked up from germline, CDR1 is SQVTM and CDR2 is ANQGSEA. With 2 bases clipped from V and 2 bases from J, the junction kept 4 bases outside the gene matches. CDR3 nucleotides: TGCAGCGTTGAACCGACAGGGGTGAACTATGGCTACACCTTC. Encoded protein: CSVEPTGVNYGYTF.

This chain uses TRBV9 with TRBJ1-5; TRBD1 is a possible D gene (5 bases). Germline loops: CDR1 SGDLS, CDR2 YYNGEE. The V gene lost 4 bases and the J gene lost 2 bases, with 10 bases spanning the gap. The CDR3 loop spans 14 amino acids. Written as DNA, the CDR3 is TGTGCCAGCAGCCCCGGGGGTCGCAATCAGCCCCAGCATTTT. Translating gives CASSPGGRNQPQHF.

V is TRBV7-9 and J is TRBJ1-2, with D possibly being TRBD1 (5 bases). Per the germline V gene, CDR1 is SEHNR and CDR2 is FQNEAQ (reference sequence). CDR3 length equals 13 residues. The V end lost 3 bases, the J end lost 4 bases, and 9 bases lay between the germline ends. This CDR3 is CASSFGAVYGYTF. The DNA for the CDR3 is TGTGCCAGCAGCTTTGGGGCGGTCTATGGCTACACCTTC.

This clonotype was observed a few times. The rearrangement joins TRBV20-1 to TRBJ2-3, with 10 bases aligning to TRBD2. The CDR3 totals 18 residues. V lost 3 bases to trimming and J lost 0 bases; unmatched junction nucleotides: 12. CDR1 and CDR2 from the germline V gene are DFQATT and SNEGSKA (reference sequence). CDR3 residues: CSASLVIAGGTSTDTQYF. Written as DNA, the CDR3 is TGCAGTGCTAGTTTGGTTATAGCGGGAGGAACTAGCACAGATACGCAGTATTTT.

This chain joins TRBV2 and TRBJ2-5; maybe TRBD2 (5 bases). Germline V CDR1 and CDR2: SNHLY, FYNNEI. V was pared by 7 bases and J by 6 bases, with 18 bases between. The CDR3 spans 14 residues. The CDR3: CASKTNEGVQTQYF. CDR3 bases: TGTGCCAGCAAAACAAATGAGGGAGTACAGACCCAGTACTTC.

The chain employs TRBV5-6 and TRBJ1-2, with TRBD1 as a possible D gene (5 bases). With 5 bases removed from V and 1 base from J, the gap between germline ends came to 15 bases. Germline V CDR1 and CDR2: SGHDT, YYEEEE. CDR3 size: 15 residues. In DNA form, the CDR3 reads TGTGCCAGCAGGATACGGGGACGGAGTAACTATGGCTACACCTTC. Amino acids: CASRIRGRSNYGYTF.

This chain uses TRBV7-2 with TRBJ2-1; 9 bases agree with TRBD2. This CDR3 is 13 amino acids long. Germline lookup yields CDR1 SGHTA and CDR2 FQGNSA. The V and J ends lost 10 bases and 5 bases, in that order; junction bases with no gene match: 6. DNA for the CDR3: TGTGCCACCAGACTAGCGGTAAACAATGAGCAGTTCTTC. The encoded protein is CATRLAVNNEQFF.